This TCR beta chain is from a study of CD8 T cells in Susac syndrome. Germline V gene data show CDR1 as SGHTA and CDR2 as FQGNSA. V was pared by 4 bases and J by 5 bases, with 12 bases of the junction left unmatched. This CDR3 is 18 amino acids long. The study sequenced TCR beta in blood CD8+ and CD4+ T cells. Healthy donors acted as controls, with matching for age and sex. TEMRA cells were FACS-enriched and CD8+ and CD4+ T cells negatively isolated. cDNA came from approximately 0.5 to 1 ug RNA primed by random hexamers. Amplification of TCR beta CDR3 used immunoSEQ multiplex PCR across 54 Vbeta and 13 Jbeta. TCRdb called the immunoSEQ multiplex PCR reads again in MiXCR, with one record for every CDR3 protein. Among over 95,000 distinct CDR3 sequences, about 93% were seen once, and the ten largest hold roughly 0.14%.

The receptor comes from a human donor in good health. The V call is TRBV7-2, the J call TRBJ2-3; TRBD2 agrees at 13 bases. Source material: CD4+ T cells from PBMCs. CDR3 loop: CASSSGKTSGRAGDTQYF. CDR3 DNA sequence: TGTGCCAGCAGCTCCGGGAAAACTAGCGGGAGGGCCGGAGATACGCAGTATTTT.